The 9 T cell receptor beta chains below all came from one sample that was sequenced in a study of blood T cell repertoires in COVID-19. Sequencing was performed with immunoSEQ multiplex PCR; in TCRdb, only in-frame clones are kept and a portion is missing. Among 150,000 to 200,000 clones listed, 60% to 85% were seen once. The sequenced material came from peripheral blood. The receptors stem from a woman in her 50s with active or convalescent COVID-19.

This clone was detected only once. This chain connects TRBV29-1 to TRBJ2-3; possible D gene TRBD2, 6 bases. CDR3 size: 15 residues. The germline V gene encodes CDR1 SQVTM and CDR2 ANQGSEA. V lost 5 bases and J 6 bases, leaving 21 bases between the germline ends. The CDR3 DNA follows: TGCAGCGTTACCCTAAGGGCGGGGCTGCACGATACGCAGTATTTT. This codes for CSVTLRAGLHDTQYF.

This clone came up a few times. V gene TRBV4-3 combines with J gene TRBJ1-1; D is undetermined. The CDR3 loop spans 14 amino acids. Germline V gene sequence: CDR1 LGHNA, CDR2 YSLEER. V lost 0 bases, J lost 5 bases, and 10 bases lay in between. CDR3 DNA sequence: TGCGCCAGCAGCCAAGATCAGGAATCGACTGAAGCTTTCTTT. Its translation is CASSQDQESTEAFF.

V usage is TRBV7-9 and J usage is TRBJ2-1, with TRBD1 identical over 9 bases. V was pared by 5 bases and J by 5 bases, with 7 bases of the junction left unmatched. In germline, CDR1 is SEHNR, CDR2 FQNEAQ (reference sequence). This CDR3 has 15 amino acids. Here the CDR3 reads CASSKTGGVNNEQFF. As DNA, the CDR3 is TGTGCCAGCAGCAAAACAGGGGGCGTTAACAATGAGCAGTTCTTC. Full variable domain (missing parts from reference TRBV7-9 and TRBJ2-1): DTGVSQNPRHKITKRGQNVTFRCDPISEHNRLYWYRQTLGQGPEFLTYFQNEAQLEKSRLLSDRFSAERPKGSFSTLEIQRTEQGDSAMYLCASSKTGGVNNEQFFGPGTRLTVL.

The chain joins TRBV4-2 to TRBJ2-3; the D gene is possibly TRBD2 (5 bases). Germline V CDR1 and CDR2: LGHNA, YNFKEQ. The CDR3 is made up of 19 amino acids. Trimming removed 0 bases at V and 2 bases at J, with 21 bases between. CDR3 amino acids: CASSQDQAVGLSPTDTQYF. The DNA for the CDR3 is TGTGCCAGCAGCCAAGATCAGGCCGTCGGACTTTCACCCACAGATACGCAGTATTTT.

The J gene is TRBJ1-5, the V gene TRBV15; D uncertain. This CDR3 spans 14 amino acids. CDR1 is LNHNV, CDR2 YYDKDF, per germline (reference sequence). The germline V and J ends were trimmed by 1 base and 5 bases, with 9 bases remaining between them. CDR3 DNA: TGTGCCACCAGCAGAGTAAACAATGATCAGCCCCAGCATTTT. Amino acid sequence: CATSRVNNDQPQHF.

This clone was detected once. The chain combines TRBV30 with TRBJ1-3; D is ambiguous. V was pared by 3 bases and J by 0 bases, with 15 bases between. CDR1 GTSNPN and CDR2 SVGIG come from the germline V gene (reference sequence). CDR3 size: 16 residues. CDR3 nucleotide sequence: TGTGCCTGGAGAACCCACCCAACAAGCTCTGGAAACACCATATATTTT. It codes for CAWRTHPTSSGNTIYF.

This chain links TRBV18 with TRBJ2-1, with no clear D. CDR3 length: 13 amino acids. The V end was cut by 4 bases, the J end by 4 bases, with 8 bases between. Germline V gives CDR1 KGHSH, CDR2 LQKENI. CDR3 loop: CASSQSIYNEQFF. In DNA, the CDR3 is TGTGCCAGCTCACAATCTATTTACAATGAGCAGTTCTTC.

There are a few counts of this clone. The genes are TRBV7-7 and TRBJ1-1; D is undetermined. The CDR3 runs to 20 residues. Germline V gene data show CDR1 as SSHAT and CDR2 as FNYEAQ (reference sequence). V shed 6 bases and J shed 0 bases, with 29 bases lying between them. DNA of the CDR3: TGTGCCAGCAGGCAACCCGGAGCAGCAGACCCCAGACCATTGAACACTGAAGCTTTCTTT. Protein product: CASRQPGAADPRPLNTEAFF.

The V and J genes are TRBV4-3 and TRBJ1-1; D might be TRBD1 (6 bases). The CDR3 covers 16 residues. V lost 0 bases to trimming and J lost 0 bases, with 11 bases between them. From germline, CDR1 is LGHNA and CDR2 YSLEER. The CDR3: CASSQDSTGLNTEAFF. The CDR3 DNA is TGCGCCAGCAGCCAAGATTCCACAGGGCTGAACACTGAAGCTTTCTTT.